The 9 T cell receptor beta chains presented below share a single source sample, sequenced in a study of CXCR3-negative and CXCR3-positive naive CD8 T cells. Study-level points and caveats: CXCR3-positive naive cells had TRB CDR3s that were more hydrophobic than CXCR3-negative naive cells had.

For these TCRs, the target antigens are not known. cDNA libraries for TRB were generated by 5' RACE incorporating UMI labels. TCRdb re-called the 5' RACE reads, yielding one record per CDR3 amino acid sequence without DNA. Its table lists 150,000 to 180,000 distinct CDR3 sequences. What was sequenced was naive CXCR3+ CD8+ T cells from blood. As to subset: CD45RO-CCR7+CD27+CD95- naive CD8+ T cells expressing CXCR3 (TNR3+). Receptors originate from a human donor in good health. Some clones in this sample may be carry-over from other donors' samples.

V is TRBV27 and J is TRBJ1-1. The CDR3 contains 13 residues. The germline CDR1 and CDR2 sequences are MNHEY and SMNVEV (reference sequence). CDR3 residues: CASSFGFSTEAFF.

CDR3: CASTPDSTNTGELFF. This rearrangement joins TRBV5-1 to TRBJ2-2. The germline gives CDR1 SGHRS, CDR2 YFSETQ. The CDR3 is 15 amino acids.

The rearrangement links TRBV6-2 or TRBV6-3 to TRBJ2-7. CDR3 length equals 15 residues. Germline CDR1 reads MNHEY; CDR2 reads SVGEGT. The CDR3 reads CASSYSTWETYEQYF.

J is TRBJ1-1 and V is TRBV29-1. This CDR3 has 16 amino acids. Looked up from germline, CDR1 is SQVTM and CDR2 is ANQGSEA. The CDR3 here is CSAALTVPLGITEAFF.

This sequence joins TRBV4-2 and TRBJ1-3; TCRdb's D call, TRBD1, is unchecked because there is no DNA. Germline V CDR1 and CDR2: LGHNA, YNFKEQ. This CDR3 contains 18 residues. CDR3 residues: CASSQEGTVLNHGNTIYF.

The rearrangement links TRBV5-5 to TRBJ2-7; TCRdb returns TRBD1, unconfirmable since there is no DNA. This CDR3 has 16 residues. Germline CDR1 and CDR2: SGHKS and YYEKEE (reference sequence). The CDR3 is CASSLEPGQGSYEQYF.

The chain uses TRBV3-1 and TRBJ2-1. This CDR3 spans 16 amino acids. Germline CDR1 and CDR2: LGHDT and YNNKEL (reference sequence). CDR3 residues: CASSQNRWTSYNEQFF.

The gene calls are TRBV7-3 and TRBJ2-1; the D call of TRBD2 rests on TCRdb alone, since no DNA is present to check it. CDR1 and CDR2 from the germline V gene are SGHTA and FQGTGA. This CDR3 has 17 residues. The chain's CDR3 is CASSLTGTSGSRDEQFF.

The chain couples TRBV19 to TRBJ1-2; TCRdb reports TRBD1, a call that lacks DNA to check it against. Germline V lookup: CDR1 LNHDA, CDR2 SQIVND (reference sequence). This CDR3 has 12 residues. The CDR3 sequence: CASTKDSYGYTF.